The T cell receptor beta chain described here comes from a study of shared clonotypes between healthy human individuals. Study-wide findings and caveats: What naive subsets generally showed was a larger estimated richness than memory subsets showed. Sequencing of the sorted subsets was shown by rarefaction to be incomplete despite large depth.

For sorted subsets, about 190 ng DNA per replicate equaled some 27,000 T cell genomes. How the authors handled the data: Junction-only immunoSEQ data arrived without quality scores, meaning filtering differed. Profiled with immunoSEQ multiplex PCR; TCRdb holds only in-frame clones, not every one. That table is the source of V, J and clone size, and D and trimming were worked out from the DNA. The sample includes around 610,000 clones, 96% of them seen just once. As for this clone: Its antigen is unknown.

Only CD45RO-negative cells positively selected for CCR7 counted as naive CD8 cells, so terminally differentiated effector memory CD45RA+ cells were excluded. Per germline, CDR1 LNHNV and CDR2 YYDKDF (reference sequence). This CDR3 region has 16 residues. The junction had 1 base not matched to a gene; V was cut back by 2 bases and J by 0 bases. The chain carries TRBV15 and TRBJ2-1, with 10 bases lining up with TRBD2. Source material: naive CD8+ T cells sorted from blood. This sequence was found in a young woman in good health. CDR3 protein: CATSRRLAGSYNEQFF. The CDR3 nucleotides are TGTGCCACCAGCAGAAGACTAGCGGGCTCCTACAATGAGCAGTTCTTC.